Detailed here is one TCR beta chain. The data stem from a study of blood T cell repertoires in COVID-19. Measured with immunoSEQ multiplex PCR; TCRdb has only the in-frame clones, and not every one. The table has 200,000 or so clones, 80% seen once. This CDR3 spans 15 amino acids. V was cut by 4 bases and J by 0 bases, with 10 bases left in between. The germline CDR1 and CDR2 sequences are LNHDA and SQIVND (reference sequence). The TCR was taken from a human donor in a cohort sampled during active COVID-19. The sequenced sample was peripheral blood. The chain joins TRBV19 to TRBJ2-1; D is uncertain. This chain's CDR3 is CASSNGALSYNEQFF. The CDR3 DNA is TGTGCCAGTAGTAATGGAGCCCTCTCCTACAATGAGCAGTTCTTC.